One T cell receptor (beta chain) is described in this entry. What it recognizes is unknown. The record originates from a study of Ad26.COV2.S vaccination and SARS-CoV-2 variants. Broader study findings: Vaccine recipients and placebo recipients showed similar non-spike TCR breadth. It was reported that spike-specific CD8+ and CD4+ T cell responses were substantially broad after vaccination.

Using immunoSEQ multiplex PCR, the repertoire was profiled, and TCRdb retains in-frame clones only, with some absent. The sample has just over 350,000 clones; about 92% are singletons. The V and J ends lost 1 base and 0 bases respectively, with 10 bases between them. The CDR3 has 16 residues. Germline CDR1 and CDR2: SGHAT and FQNNGV. This receptor was taken from a human donor who had recovered from COVID-19. The chain recombines TRBV11-2 with TRBJ2-1, with D perhaps matching TRBD2 (5 bases). This specimen was peripheral blood, taken after recovery from COVID-19. For the CDR3, the DNA is TGTGCCAGCAGCTTAGTGAGGGCAATCTCCTACAATGAGCAGTTCTTC. As protein: CASSLVRAISYNEQFF.